This record covers a single T cell receptor beta chain. This clone was counted only a few times. No antigen is known for it. No much larger clonotype is one base removed from it; base qualities were not supplied. Receptor libraries were prepared by the immunoSEQ multiplex PCR assay. For the multiplex PCR, a mixture combining 60 forward primers for TCR Vbeta segments and 13 reverse primers for TCR Jbeta segments was used. A multiplex PCR assay on genomic DNA amplified the CDR3 region of rearranged TCR beta genes. The Illumina HiSeq System was used to sequence the amplified TCR beta libraries as 87-base-pair reads. On the authors' methods: A later analysis tallied around 87 million unique TCR beta chains across the 666 repertoires, and about 10 million of those chains were shared by two or more donors. A nearest-neighbor algorithm error-corrected the raw reads and collapsed the reads into unique sequences, merging closely related sequences to remove PCR and sequencing errors. CDR3 sequences were aligned to IMGT reference sequences to assign V, D and J gene segments. Each retained sequence needed at least a six-nucleotide match to both a V gene segment and a J gene segment. A rearrangement was called productive if the CDR3 had no stop codons and remained in frame with V and J, and every other rearrangement was called non-productive. Following IMGT convention, CDR3 was defined as the stretch from the second conserved V-encoded cysteine up to the conserved J-encoded phenylalanine. The earlier analysis of 587 of the donors excluded sequences that lacked an unambiguous match to a single V gene segment. In an earlier analysis of some 590 of the donors, a V segment was called functional when productive rearrangements were above 56.7%, and segregating when the standard deviation between donors exceeded 5%. A statistical classification framework was built to diagnose cytomegalovirus status from the catalog of TCR beta chain sequences. V and J gene assignment, in a later analysis, came from comparing TCR nucleotide sequences with IMGT/GENE-DB human TR gene sequences. A later analysis assigned CDR3 sequences and most-parsimonious VDJ recombination scenarios with the TCRdist pipeline. In a later analysis, every TCR beta chain was defined by the combination of its CDR3 amino acid sequence and its V-gene family, and reads without a unique V-gene family were dropped. As a way to deal with suspected cross-contamination and a sequencing artifact, a later analysis dropped 592 nucleotide sequences that were highly shared and had low generation probability. For each public chain, a later analysis derived a clonal expansion index from normalized ranks of inferred template counts within each repertoire. A later analysis computed generation probabilities with a VDJ recombination model fitted to out-of-frame rearrangements, and checked the results against IGoR. A later analysis scored TCR-TCR, TCR-HLA and TCR-CMV co-occurrence with hypergeometric tests, applying a repertoire-size bias correction to TCR pairs. In a later analysis, false discovery rates were estimated by permuting HLA or CMV assignments 20 times. In a later analysis, co-occurring TCRs were grouped using DBSCAN, and TCRdist sequence similarity was added for clustering within HLA-allele-positive subsets. Co-occurrence clustering excluded repertoires with fewer than 30,000 or more than 120,000 public chains, plus five with anomalous nucleotide sharing. As stored in TCRdb, this immuneACCESS dataset retains in-frame rearrangements with V and J assigned. A fraction of the clones does not appear; measured against another copy, unresolved V genes explain less than half of the discrepancy, and the remainder lacks a known reason. Clone size and the V and J calls come from that table; the DNA yielded D and trimming. The sample table records 43,000 or so clones; over 55% of these occur just once. The ten largest account for roughly 8.9% of the sample.

The data originate from a study of cytomegalovirus exposure and HLA in healthy donors listed by TCRdb under 2017. Context from the whole study: An earlier analysis of approximately 640 of the donors reported 276 Gb of sequence data and 117 million unique TCR beta sequences from roughly 200 million T cells. Typing coverage differed by locus: A, B, C, DRB1 and DQB1 were typed in about 620-630 donors, DQA1 in around 500, DPA1 in 600 to 610, and DPB1 in 472. A later genetic analysis used genome-wide SNP genotypes for about 65% of the 666 donors, treating that subset as a discovery cohort. Donor age, sex, ethnicity and CMV serostatus were compiled together with the repertoire data. An earlier analysis of several hundred of the donors applied high-throughput TCR beta sequencing to assess whether each TCR beta V gene segment acted as functional or pseudogenic. An early release that covered roughly 600 HLA-typed donors contained about 300 gigabases of sequencing data and around 85 million unique TCR sequences. Because of strong linkage in the cohort, 5 or 6 DR-DQ haplotypes were treated as single units for association and clustering. To predict cytomegalovirus infection status, the study brought together high-throughput TCR immunosequencing, statistical association of individual TCRs with disease status, and machine learning. Of the approximately 400 genotyped donors, 75% to 85% were placed in the genetic ancestry cluster associated with self-reported Caucasian donors. The study profiled the T cell repertoires of 500 to 800 subjects by immunosequencing and related them to cytomegalovirus serostatus. Rather than drawing on any new phenotypic data, the later analysis identified candidate immune exposures from TCR beta sequences and the way those sequences occurred across donors. The study aimed to test whether cataloging public T cell receptors could reveal signatures of past pathogen exposure. A separate validation cohort of 100 to 150 different subjects was used in addition to the roughly 670-subject first cohort. All discovery cohort repertoires had been generated on a single sequencing platform. On average, around 230,000 unique TCR beta nucleotide sequences were sequenced per donor among a few hundred genotyped donors of the cohort, with roughly 20% of those sequences being non-productive. HLA typing included class I and class II loci at four-digit resolution. A later analysis re-analyzed previously published TCR beta repertoires from 666 donors and added high-resolution HLA genotyping to study TCR occurrence patterns.

In total, just over 650 healthy bone marrow donors made up the cohort. At the time of sampling, all cohort members were nominally healthy, though unrecorded immune exposures were likely present. CMV serostatus was recorded as positive for 250 to 300 and negative for about half of the 666 cohort members, whereas no CMV serostatus was recorded for the donor in question. Each donor provided a peripheral blood sample, and peripheral blood mononuclear cells were used for TCR beta sequencing. Genomic DNA extraction from the blood cell samples was performed with the Qiagen DNeasy Blood Extraction Kit. General study outcomes and caveats: In a later analysis, the rate of TCR association differed among HLA loci, with DRB1 alleles having the most associated TCRs and HLA-C alleles having the fewest. Specific HLA alleles were associated with over 15,000 TCR beta sequences at a false discovery rate of 0.05 in a later analysis. The classifier was reported to diagnose cytomegalovirus status with high specificity and sensitivity in both the original and validation cohorts. In a later analysis, HLA-associated TCR beta chains were found to be more clonally expanded and to have lower generation probabilities than equally common non-associated chains. For the cohort, immune exposure information was limited to CMV serostatus. In vitro tests confirmed that a few of the cytomegalovirus-associated TCR beta chains recognize cytomegalovirus antigens. The authors suggested that the approach could potentially be generalized to other disease states and immunological phenotypes. The presence/absence analyses assumed that sequencing depth was roughly uniform across donors, and that assumption may not be true. V-gene and J-gene trimming of TCR beta chains was associated with a missense DCLRE1C variant in a later genetic analysis, and the association was replicated in an independent cohort. In a later genetic analysis, fewer N-insertions in productive TCRs were reported among donors in an Asian-associated ancestry cluster than the roughly 700-donor mean. In a later analysis, several top co-occurrence clusters were reported to appear linked to parvovirus B19, influenza, CMV and Epstein-Barr virus. Assigning TCR associations to individual alleles was difficult when HLA alleles, especially DR and DQ, strongly co-occurred. In an earlier analysis of 587 of the donors, most TCR beta V segments appeared in productive rearrangements about 87% or about 30% of the time, broadly matching IMGT annotations. A further reported finding was that TCR beta sequences accurately predicted the HLA-A and HLA-B alleles for most subjects in the first cohort. HLA typing was unavailable for some donors at each locus, so association tests used only the typed subset. Correlated functional status among segregating V segments might reflect linkage disequilibrium, but an unknown experimental factor could not be ruled out. According to a later analysis, most CMV-associated TCR beta chains appeared to be HLA-restricted, and the HLA associations seemed to be driven largely by CMV exposure. The study listed 150 to 200 TCR beta chains as associated with cytomegalovirus. While some public TCRs were present in many individuals, most TCR sequences turned up only very rarely across donors. This cohort had only TCR beta chains sequenced, and the lack of alpha or paired-chain data limited which features could be detected. Because counts were too low, seventeen rarely observed V segments, including chromosome 9 orphons, were excluded from the earlier analysis of 500 to 700 of the donors. A group of highly shared sequence variants was considered likely to be a technical artifact of the sequencing pipeline.

Sequencing was carried out using PBMCs. The source is a human donor in good health.

The bases are TGTGCCAGCAGAACTACAGGATACGAGCAGTACTTC. Translated, it gives CASRTTGYEQYF. Recombination connected TRBV6-1 to TRBJ2-7, with TRBD1 tentatively as D gene (5 bases match). Trimming at the junction amounts to 6 bases on V and 4 bases on J, and the germline ends lie 10 bases apart. Including the terminal cysteine and phenylalanine, the CDR3 comprises 12 residues. CDR3 DNA is the only sequence kept; it has 36 bases, read in frame from the first base. CDR1 and CDR2 are read off the germline V gene as MNHNS and SASEGT.